Presented here are 17 T cell receptor beta chains from one specimen sequenced in a study of blood T cell repertoires in COVID-19. Produced via immunoSEQ multiplex PCR; TCRdb's table is partial and in-frame only. The data contain 200,000 to 250,000 clones, under 90% of them seen just once; the ten biggest clones take up around 6%. The specimen sequenced was peripheral blood. The receptors stem from a man in his fifties or sixties who had recovered from COVID-19.

This clone was found once. J is TRBJ2-1 and V is TRBV6-6, with 8 positions matching TRBD2. Looked up from germline, CDR1 is MNHNY and CDR2 is SVGAGI (reference sequence). This CDR3 has 14 amino acids. V trimming: 5 bases; J trimming: 5 bases; junction bases outside the gene matches: 5. This chain's CDR3 is CASSGTSLHNEQFF. The CDR3 DNA sequence: TGTGCCAGCAGTGGGACTAGTCTGCACAATGAGCAGTTCTTC.

The rearrangement joins TRBV28 to TRBJ1-1; D remains ambiguous. Germline-derived CDR1 and CDR2 are MDHEN and SYDVKM. The V gene lost 6 bases and the J gene lost 1 base, with 12 bases spanning the gap. The CDR3 sequence is 14 residues long. The chain's CDR3 is CASRLGRGNTEAFF. CDR3 DNA sequence: TGTGCCAGCAGACTAGGACGGGGGAACACTGAAGCTTTCTTT.

This chain connects TRBV4-1 to TRBJ1-2, with D perhaps TRBD1 (6 bases). CDR3 length: 14 amino acids. Trimming took off 0 bases at V and 7 bases at J, with 12 bases between the two ends. CDR1 and CDR2 (germline): MGHRA, YSYEKL. The CDR3: CASSQEEDRSGYTF. CDR3 coding DNA: TGCGCCAGCAGCCAAGAAGAAGACAGGTCTGGCTACACCTTC.

The rearrangement uses TRBV4-1 and TRBJ1-2, with TRBD1 as a possible D gene (6 bases). This CDR3 region has 15 residues. Trimming left V 2 bases short and J 8 bases short, with 18 bases between. The germline V gene has CDR1 MGHRA and CDR2 YSYEKL. Written as DNA, the CDR3 is TGCGCCAGCAGCCAATACGACAGGACTCCTGCCGGCTACACCTTC. The encoded protein is CASSQYDRTPAGYTF.

The chain carries TRBV18 and TRBJ2-5; 11 bases are a match to TRBD2. This CDR3 comprises 17 residues. V gave up 5 bases and J gave up 1 base; unmatched junction bases: 9. Germline V gene sequence: CDR1 KGHSH, CDR2 LQKENI. The CDR3 loop is CASSFLTGTSGQETQYF. CDR3 sequence (DNA): TGTGCCAGCTCATTCCTGACGGGGACTAGCGGCCAAGAGACCCAGTACTTC.

CDR3 loop: CASSPRRGIGSTDTQYF. In nucleotides, the CDR3 is TGTGCCAGCAGCCCCCGCCGAGGGATAGGGAGTACAGATACGCAGTATTTT. The chain recombines TRBV7-3 with TRBJ2-3; D perhaps matches TRBD2 (5 bases). CDR1 and CDR2 (germline): SGHTA, FQGTGA. The ends were cut back, 5 bases at V and 3 bases at J, with 21 bases in the middle. This CDR3 comprises 17 residues.

This chain's CDR3 is CASSRGLAFPLGGNEQFF. DNA of the CDR3: TGTGCCAGCAGTCGGGGACTAGCGTTTCCTCTGGGGGGTAATGAGCAGTTCTTC. This chain connects TRBV27 to TRBJ2-1, with 10 bases that match TRBD2. The CDR3 has 18 residues. Germline CDR1 MNHEY, CDR2 SMNVEV (reference sequence). V shed 5 bases, J shed 7 bases, and the junction held 17 bases outside the gene matches.

This chain uses TRBV4-2 with TRBJ1-1, with D uncertain. CDR1 is LGHNA and CDR2 is YNFKEQ in the germline V gene. V lost 4 bases to trimming and J lost 0 bases, with 12 bases between them. The CDR3 is 15 residues long. The chain's CDR3 is CASSREERLNTEAFF. CDR3 in DNA: TGTGCCAGCAGCCGCGAGGAGCGCCTGAACACTGAAGCTTTCTTT.

In this sample, this clone turned up a few times. The V and J genes are TRBV10-3 and TRBJ2-7; 8 nucleotides agree with TRBD1. The germline CDR1 and CDR2 sequences are ENHRY and SYGVKD. The CDR3 is 13 residues long. V gave up 6 bases and J gave up 5 bases; unmatched junction bases: 6. The CDR3 DNA sequence: TGTGCCATCAGCACTGGACAGGGACACGAGCAGTACTTC. Amino acid sequence: CAISTGQGHEQYF.

The chain is built from TRBV6-5 and TRBJ1-1; D gene uncertain. CDR1 and CDR2 (germline): MNHEY, SVGAGI. Trimming left V 2 bases short and J 5 bases short, with 18 bases between. The CDR3 has 16 residues. CDR3 nucleotides: TGTGCCAGCAGTTACGAGGGTATTCTAAGCCGGACTGAAGCTTTCTTT. It specifies CASSYEGILSRTEAFF.

The chain joins TRBV6-6 to TRBJ2-3; the D is unclear. Germline V gene data show CDR1 as MNHNY and CDR2 as SVGAGI (reference sequence). V was cut by 0 bases and J by 7 bases, with 14 bases left in between. This CDR3 comprises 15 residues. CDR3 sequence (DNA): TGTGCCAGCAGTTACTCAGGCGGAGAGAAGAATACGCAGTATTTT. Amino acid sequence: CASSYSGGEKNTQYF.

V and J are TRBV5-5 and TRBJ1-1, with 11 bases aligning to TRBD1. Per the germline V gene, CDR1 is SGHKS and CDR2 is YYEKEE (reference sequence). V was clipped by 4 bases and J by 10 bases; unmatched bases: 12. The CDR3 totals 15 residues. CDR3: CASSAPGQGGRSAFF. CDR3 sequence (DNA): TGTGCCAGCAGCGCCCCGGGACAGGGGGGTCGGTCAGCTTTCTTT.

J is TRBJ2-3 and V is TRBV3-1 (or the pseudogene TRBV3-2); 16 bases map to TRBD2. The CDR3 loop spans 18 amino acids. The germline CDR1 and CDR2 sequences are LGHDT and YNNKEL (reference sequence). The trim removed 5 bases at V and 3 bases at J, leaving 8 bases unmatched. The CDR3 nucleotides are TGTGCCAGCAGCAGTGGGACTAGCGGGAGGGTATTTACAGATACGCAGTATTTT. Its translation: CASSSGTSGRVFTDTQYF.

This chain connects TRBV11-2 to TRBJ2-7; D possibly corresponds to TRBD1 (6 bases). The CDR3 is 16 residues long. The germline V gene encodes CDR1 SGHAT and CDR2 FQNNGV. V was trimmed by 4 bases and J by 4 bases, leaving 20 bases between them. The CDR3, as DNA: TGTGCCAGCAGCTCCGGAAGGGGGATAGATACATACGAGCAGTACTTC. Encoded protein: CASSSGRGIDTYEQYF.

The CDR3 loop reads CASKSGGGQGVFIEAFF. The CDR3 coding sequence is TGTGCCAGCAAAAGTGGCGGTGGACAGGGAGTTTTCATTGAAGCTTTCTTT. V is TRBV2 and J is TRBJ1-1; 8 bases agree with TRBD1. V was clipped by 7 bases and J by 7 bases; unmatched bases: 20. Looked up from germline, CDR1 is SNHLY and CDR2 is FYNNEI. CDR3 length equals 17 residues.

The genes are TRBV5-1 and TRBJ2-2; D remains ambiguous. CDR1 is SGHRS and CDR2 is YFSETQ in the germline V gene. The CDR3 contains 15 residues. V was cut by 4 bases and J by 4 bases, with 14 bases left in between. The CDR3 sequence: CASSMDTRGTGELFF. In DNA, the CDR3 is TGCGCCAGCAGCATGGATACGCGAGGCACCGGGGAGCTGTTTTTT.

This rearrangement joins TRBV6-5 to TRBJ1-2, with D tentatively TRBD1 (6 bases). Germline V CDR1 and CDR2: MNHEY, SVGAGI. The CDR3 is 12 amino acids. V was shortened by 10 bases and J by 8 bases, with 17 bases between the two germline ends. This CDR3 is CATVSDRTGYTF. Written as DNA, the CDR3 is TGTGCCACCGTGAGCGACAGGACGGGCTACACCTTC.